The 26 T cell receptor beta chains below come from one sample, sequenced in a study of T cell clonality in common variable immunodeficiency. General study results and limits: Reportedly, TCR beta sequences from common variable immunodeficiency showed fewer deletions and N-nucleotide insertions.

The antigens of these receptors remain unknown. Data came from immunoSEQ multiplex PCR; TCRdb stores just in-frame clones and leaves some out. The profile covers approximately 29,000 clones, none occurring a single time. Sample: peripheral blood mononuclear cells. The source is a human donor with common variable immunodeficiency.

The CDR3 bases that were read are TGTGCCAGCAGCTCCAACAACGATCAGCCC. This codes for CASSSNNDQP. The full CDR3 is CASSSNNDQPQHF. The J gene is TRBJ1-5, the V gene TRBV7-2; no firm D call. The read terminates 3 residues before the CDR3 end, so the remaining end is supplied by the germline J gene. V was pared by 4 bases and J by 5 bases, with 9 bases between. Looked up from germline, CDR1 is SGHTA and CDR2 is FQGNSA. This CDR3 spans 13 amino acids.

On this clone: The sequence runs out 3 residues before the end of the CDR3; the remainder is reconstructed from the germline J gene. The chain recombines TRBV18 with TRBJ2-2; tentative D call: TRBD2 (5 bases). The CDR3 consists of 14 residues. V was clipped by 6 bases and J by 7 bases, with 15 bases between them. CDR1 and CDR2 from the germline V gene are KGHSH and LQKENI. The sequenced part of the CDR3 DNA is TGTGCCAGCTCTCTAAACGAGGGCTACGGGGAG. It specifies CASSLNEGYGE. The entire CDR3 is CASSLNEGYGELFF. Combining the CDR3 with reference TRBV18 and TRBJ2-2 gives the whole variable domain NAGVMQNPRHLVRRRGQEARLRCSPMKGHSHVYWYRQLPEEGLKFMVYLQKENIIDESGMPKERFSAEFPKEGPSILRIQQVVRGDSAAYFCASSLNEGYGELFFGEGSRLTVL.

In the case of this clone: The germline gene is not matched at one end of the junction; a read error may be the cause. The read comes to an end 3 residues before the CDR3 does, leaving the germline J gene to fill in the end. The genes are TRBV7-2 and TRBJ2-7, with unresolved D. The CDR3 has 15 amino acids. Germline loops: CDR1 SGHTA, CDR2 FQGNSA. The CDR3 sequence is CVSSPSGQLGYEQYF. The CDR3 bases that were read are TGTGTCAGCAGCCCATCAGGTCAACTTGGCTACGAG. Full variable domain (rest looked up from reference TRBV7-2 and TRBJ2-7): GAGVSQSPSNKVTEKGKDVELRCDPISGHTALYWYRQSLGQGLEFLIYFQGNSAPDKSGLPSDRFSAERTGGSVSTLTIQRTQQEDSAVYLCVSSPSGQLGYEQYFGPGTRLTVT.

This clone was found a few times. The read comes to an end 3 residues before the CDR3 does, leaving the germline J gene to fill in the end. The chain employs TRBV19 and TRBJ2-2; D is perhaps TRBD2 (5 bases). Trimming took 4 bases from V and 5 from J, leaving 5 bases between them. CDR1 is LNHDA, CDR2 SQIVND, per germline (reference sequence). The CDR3 has 12 residues. CDR3: CASSRGTGELFF. The DNA read from the CDR3 is TGTGCCAGTAGTAGAGGGACCGGGGAG.

A note on this clone: A read error may account for a junction end that differs from germline. The CDR3 extends 3 residues past the end of the read, so its final part is completed from the germline J gene. The chain combines TRBV7-7 with TRBJ2-1, with TRBD1 identical over 9 bases. The V gene's germline CDR1 is SSHAT and CDR2 FNYEAQ (reference sequence). The CDR3 runs to 16 residues. Here the CDR3 reads CASSFGQGPGLNEQFF. The covered CDR3 bases are TGTGCTAGCAGCTTTGGACAGGGGCCGGGGCTCAATGAG.

This clone was counted between two and nine times. The read finishes 3 residues shy of the CDR3 end, and the germline J gene is used to complete it. The chain employs TRBV11-3 and TRBJ2-1; D remains ambiguous. The CDR3 sequence is 12 residues long. The germline gives CDR1 SGHNT, CDR2 YENEEA. V was cut by 1 base and J by 7 bases, with 5 bases left in between. This CDR3 is CASSLGRNEQFF. The CDR3 DNA, read in part, is TGTGCCAGCAGCTTAGGTAGAAATGAG.

This clone was detected only a few times. The missing CDR3 end, 3 residues past where the read stops, is filled in from the germline J gene. This rearrangement joins TRBV6-4 to TRBJ1-1; D unresolved. Germline CDR1 MRHNA, CDR2 SNTAGT. This CDR3 is built from 9 residues. This chain's CDR3 is CARLQLAFF. CDR3 DNA (partial): TGTGCCAGACTTCAATTG.

In this sample, this clone turned up many times. Sequencing ends 3 residues short of the CDR3 end; the germline J gene provides the rest. The rearrangement links TRBV7-3 to TRBJ1-1; D unclear. Germline loops: CDR1 SGHTA, CDR2 FQGTGA. The CDR3 length is 13 residues. V was trimmed by 5 bases and J by 1 base, leaving 8 bases between them. CDR3 DNA (partial): TGTGCCAGCAGCCCCGCCGGGAACACTGAA. This codes for CASSPAGNTE. In full, the CDR3 is CASSPAGNTEAFF. Variable domain in full (rest from reference TRBV7-3 and TRBJ1-1): GAGVSQTPSNKVTEKGKYVELRCDPISGHTALYWYRQSLGQGPEFLIYFQGTGAADDSGLPNDRFFAVRPEGSVSTLKIQRTERGDSAVYLCASSPAGNTEAFFGQGTRLTVV.

This clone was picked up a small number of times. The observed sequence ends 3 residues before the CDR3 terminus, with the missing tail filled in from the germline J gene. The chain is built from TRBV2 and TRBJ2-3; 8 nucleotides align to TRBD2. Germline V gives CDR1 SNHLY, CDR2 FYNNEI. This CDR3 is built from 16 residues. J gave up 2 bases and V 0 bases, and 4 bases lay outside the gene matches. The CDR3 is CASSEAQREITDTQYF. CDR3 DNA, as far as it was read: TGTGCCAGCAGTGAAGCGCAGCGGGAGATCACAGATACG. The complete variable domain, with remaining parts taken from reference TRBV2 and TRBJ2-3, reads EPEVTQTPSHQVTQMGQEVILRCVPISNHLYFYWYRQILGQKVEFLVSFYNNEISEKSEIFDDQFSVERPDGSNFTLKIRSTKLEDSAMYFCASSEAQREITDTQYFGPGTRLTVL.

This clone was counted a few times. The sequenced fragment ends 3 residues before the CDR3 boundary, so the rest is inferred from the germline J gene. The chain links TRBV7-3 to TRBJ1-2; D may be TRBD1 (5 bases). This CDR3 is 14 amino acids long. In germline, CDR1 is SGHTA, CDR2 FQGTGA. V was clipped by 2 bases and J by 4 bases, with 11 bases between them. The sequenced CDR3 bases are TGTGCCAGCAGCTTAGGGGCCACCTCCTATGGC. Its protein product is CASSLGATSYG. The entire CDR3 reads CASSLGATSYGYTF.

This clone was recorded a few times. Coverage ceases 3 residues before the CDR3 finishes, and the germline J gene fills in the end. The rearrangement uses TRBV7-6 and TRBJ2-3; tentative D call: TRBD1 (5 bases). V lost 4 bases to trimming and J lost 4 bases, with 15 bases between them. The V gene's germline CDR1 is SGHVS and CDR2 FNYEAQ. The CDR3 is made up of 15 amino acids. CDR3 DNA, as far as it was read: TGTGCCAGCAGCTCCCCAGGGTCCCTATCAGATACG. Its protein is CASSSPGSLSDT. The whole CDR3 sequence reads CASSSPGSLSDTQYF.

In this sample, this clone turned up a few times. The read terminates 3 residues before the CDR3 end, so the remaining end is supplied by the germline J gene. The chain links TRBV19 to TRBJ2-7; 7 bases map to TRBD1. V shed 4 bases and J 3 bases; nucleotides not matched to a gene: 9. The CDR3 covers 15 residues. Germline V gene lookup returns CDR1 LNHDA and CDR2 SQIVND (reference sequence). This CDR3 reads CASSKAGTADYEQYF. CDR3 bases read: TGTGCCAGTAGTAAGGCCGGGACAGCGGACTACGAG.

This clone has a handful of counts. Coverage ceases 3 residues before the CDR3 finishes, and the germline J gene fills in the end. V is TRBV19 and J is TRBJ1-2; a possible D gene is TRBD1 (6 bases). V lost 8 bases and J 6 bases, leaving 22 bases between the germline ends. Germline V gives CDR1 LNHDA, CDR2 SQIVND (reference sequence). The CDR3 length is 15 residues. CDR3 DNA, as far as it was read: TGTGCCAGTGCCCAGCCCCCCTACAGGGATCATGGC. Amino acid sequence: CASAQPPYRDHG. The full CDR3 protein is CASAQPPYRDHGYTF.

In this sample, this clone turned up a few times. The DNA ends 3 residues before the CDR3 does, and the rest of the CDR3 is filled in from the germline J gene. The chain carries TRBV7-6 and TRBJ2-5, with D hard to call. Deletions cut 1 base from V and 0 bases from J, with 12 bases between. CDR3 length equals 16 residues. Germline V gives CDR1 SGHVS, CDR2 FNYEAQ. CDR3 bases read: TGTGCCAGCAGCTTAGAGTACTATAAGTACCAAGAGACC. It translates to CASSLEYYKYQET. The full CDR3 is CASSLEYYKYQETQYF.

This clone was observed many times. Sequencing ends 3 residues short of the CDR3 end; the germline J gene provides the rest. The chain carries TRBV20-1 and TRBJ1-2; D not certain. Germline V gene lookup returns CDR1 DFQATT and CDR2 SNEGSKA (reference sequence). The CDR3 sequence is 11 residues long. Trimming shortened V by 5 bases and J by 7 bases, and 11 bases separated the two germline ends. This CDR3 is CSAPPRVGYTF. The part of the CDR3 DNA that was read is TGCAGTGCTCCCCCCCGGGTTGGC.

Points on this clone: The read comes to an end 3 residues before the CDR3 does, leaving the germline J gene to fill in the end. V usage is TRBV6-2 or TRBV6-3 and J usage is TRBJ2-3; 10 bases fit TRBD2. The CDR3 length is 16 residues. CDR1 and CDR2 (germline): MNHEY, SVGEGT. Germline trimming cut 8 bases from V and 0 bases from J; bases unmatched to any gene: 8. CDR3: CASQSLLAGSTDTQYF. Partial CDR3 DNA: TGTGCCAGCCAGTCTTTACTAGCGGGGAGCACAGATACG.

This clone was counted many times. The sequence runs out 3 residues before the end of the CDR3; the remainder is reconstructed from the germline J gene. The gene calls are TRBV7-9 and TRBJ1-1; D is perhaps TRBD1 (5 bases). The CDR3 spans 14 residues. V dropped 1 base and J dropped 2 bases, with 8 bases sitting between them. Germline V gene lookup returns CDR1 SEHNR and CDR2 FQNEAQ (reference sequence). The DNA read from the CDR3 is TGTGCCAGCAGCTTAGAGGGGAGAAACACTGAA. It is translated as CASSLEGRNTE. The entire CDR3 protein reads CASSLEGRNTEAFF.

The CDR3 bases that were read are TGTGCCAGTAGTCCCGGAGGGGGCGCCGGGCTCGAG. Translating gives CASSPGGGAGLE. The entire CDR3 is CASSPGGGAGLEQYF. This chain joins TRBV19 and TRBJ2-7; tentative D call: TRBD1 (7 bases). Read data end 3 residues before the CDR3 end; the end is taken from the germline J gene. The germline CDR1 and CDR2 sequences are LNHDA and SQIVND (reference sequence). The CDR3 length is 15 residues. Deletions cut 5 bases from V and 6 bases from J, with 20 bases between. Looking up the rest from reference TRBV19 and TRBJ2-7 gives the full variable domain: DGGITQSPKYLFRKEGQNVTLSCEQNLNHDAMYWYRQDPGQGLRLIYYSQIVNDFQKGDIAEGYSVSREKKESFPLTVTSAQKNPTAFYLCASSPGGGAGLEQYFGPGTRLTVT.

This clone was detected ten times or more. The read gets to within 3 residues of the CDR3 end, and the germline J gene fills in the rest. The chain has TRBV7-3 and TRBJ1-2; D might be TRBD1 (6 bases). This CDR3 has 18 amino acids. Germline CDR1 reads SGHTA; CDR2 reads FQGTGA. CDR3 bases read: TGTGCCAGCAGCTTAATTGATGCCGGAATGGAACAGGGCTACGGC. Residues: CASSLIDAGMEQGYG. The full CDR3 is CASSLIDAGMEQGYGYTF.

This clone was observed a handful of times. The DNA ends 3 residues before the CDR3 does, and the rest of the CDR3 is filled in from the germline J gene. This sequence joins TRBV6-2 or TRBV6-3 and TRBJ1-6; D is perhaps TRBD1 (5 bases). The germline V and J ends were trimmed by 7 bases and 10 bases, with 23 bases remaining between them. The CDR3 covers 16 residues. Germline V gene sequence: CDR1 MNHEY, CDR2 SVGEGT. The sequenced CDR3 bases are TGTGCCAGCACCGAGGGACTTCTCGGTCTTGGGTCACCC. It translates to CASTEGLLGLGSP. The complete CDR3 sequence is CASTEGLLGLGSPLHF.

This clone was seen ten or more times. The read comes to an end 3 residues before the CDR3 does, leaving the germline J gene to fill in the end. The chain is built from TRBV5-1 and TRBJ2-1; 10 nucleotides match TRBD1. CDR3 length: 16 amino acids. The junction had 5 bases not matched to a gene; V was cut back by 4 bases and J by 1 base. Germline CDR1 and CDR2: SGHRS and YFSETQ. The CDR3 spells CASSIDRGPSYNEQFF. The CDR3 DNA, read in part, is TGCGCCAGCAGCATCGACAGGGGGCCGTCCTACAATGAG.

A word on this clone: Coverage ceases 3 residues before the CDR3 finishes, and the germline J gene fills in the end. The chain recombines TRBV7-9 with TRBJ2-7; the D gene is possibly TRBD1 (7 bases). The CDR3 loop spans 13 amino acids. Germline lookup yields CDR1 SEHNR and CDR2 FQNEAQ (reference sequence). Trimming left V 6 bases short and J 3 bases short, with 12 bases between. The chain's CDR3 is CASRVQGGYEQYF. The sequenced part of the CDR3 DNA is TGTGCCAGCAGGGTCCAGGGGGGCTACGAG.

The sample holds many counts of this clone. From the germline J gene comes the end of the CDR3, since the read stops 3 residues before it. The chain uses TRBV20-1 and TRBJ1-5; D is unresolved. Germline assignment: CDR1 DFQATT and CDR2 SNEGSKA (reference sequence). CDR3 length: 12 amino acids. The CDR3 loop is CSAHRTAKPQHF. Incomplete CDR3 DNA: TGCAGTGCCCATCGAACAGCCAAACCC.

Concerning this clone: The CDR3 end falls 3 residues outside the read, so it is completed with the germline J gene. V and J are TRBV6-1 and TRBJ2-2; tentative D call: TRBD1 (7 bases). Trimming took off 4 bases at V and 6 bases at J, with 15 bases between the two ends. Germline-derived CDR1 and CDR2 are MNHNS and SASEGT. This CDR3 is 15 amino acids long. The part of the CDR3 DNA that was read is TGTGCCAGCAGTGCCTCCAGGGGGAGGTCCGGGGAG. The encoded protein is CASSASRGRSGE. The CDR3 in full is CASSASRGRSGELFF.

This clone was detected only a few times. Sequencing ends 3 residues short of the CDR3 end; the germline J gene provides the rest. This sequence joins TRBV6-1 and TRBJ2-1, with TRBD2 matching over 8 bases. The CDR3 extends over 17 amino acids. J gave up 0 bases and V 2 bases, and 6 bases lay outside the gene matches. Germline CDR1 is MNHNS and CDR2 is SASEGT. CDR3 loop: CASSEQPSGSSYNEQFF. The sequenced part of the CDR3 DNA is TGTGCCAGCAGTGAACAGCCCAGCGGGAGCTCCTACAATGAG.

Regarding this clone: The CDR3 goes on 3 residues after the read ends, and that part is filled in from the germline J gene. V is TRBV7-8 and J is TRBJ1-4; possible D gene TRBD1, 5 bases. Trimming took off 3 bases at V and 7 bases at J, with 15 bases between the two ends. The CDR3 totals 15 residues. Germline CDR1 and CDR2: SGHVS and FQNEAQ. The covered CDR3 bases are TGTGCCAGCAGCTTGGGGGGGGGTGGAAGTGAAAAA. Amino acids: CASSLGGGGSEK. The complete CDR3 sequence is CASSLGGGGSEKLFF.